This T cell receptor beta chain was observed in a study of blood T cell repertoires in COVID-19. Study as a whole: Samples came from the United States, Italy and Spain, spanning acute and convalescent COVID-19.

A note on this clone: One end of the junction fails to match germline, which may point to a read error.

The CDR3 is made up of 16 amino acids. The germline CDR1 and CDR2 sequences are GTSNPN and SVGIG (reference sequence). In the original analysis: Estimates of nucleated cell counts were drawn from the amplification of reference gene primers. TCRdb's copy holds only in-frame clones and misses some; the assay was immunoSEQ multiplex PCR. D and trimming were read from the DNA, whereas the V and J calls and clone size are those reported in that table. The sample holds 210,000 or so clones; around 82% are singletons and the top ten take roughly 12%. The clonotype was recovered from a woman in her thirties or forties with acute or convalescent COVID-19. The chain uses TRBV30 and TRBJ2-4; D is possibly TRBD1 (6 bases). The specimen sequenced was peripheral blood. CDR3 sequence reads: CAWSVGIQGAQNIQYF. CDR3 coding DNA: TGTGCCTGGAGTGTAGGTATACAGGGAGCCCAAAACATTCAGTACTTC.